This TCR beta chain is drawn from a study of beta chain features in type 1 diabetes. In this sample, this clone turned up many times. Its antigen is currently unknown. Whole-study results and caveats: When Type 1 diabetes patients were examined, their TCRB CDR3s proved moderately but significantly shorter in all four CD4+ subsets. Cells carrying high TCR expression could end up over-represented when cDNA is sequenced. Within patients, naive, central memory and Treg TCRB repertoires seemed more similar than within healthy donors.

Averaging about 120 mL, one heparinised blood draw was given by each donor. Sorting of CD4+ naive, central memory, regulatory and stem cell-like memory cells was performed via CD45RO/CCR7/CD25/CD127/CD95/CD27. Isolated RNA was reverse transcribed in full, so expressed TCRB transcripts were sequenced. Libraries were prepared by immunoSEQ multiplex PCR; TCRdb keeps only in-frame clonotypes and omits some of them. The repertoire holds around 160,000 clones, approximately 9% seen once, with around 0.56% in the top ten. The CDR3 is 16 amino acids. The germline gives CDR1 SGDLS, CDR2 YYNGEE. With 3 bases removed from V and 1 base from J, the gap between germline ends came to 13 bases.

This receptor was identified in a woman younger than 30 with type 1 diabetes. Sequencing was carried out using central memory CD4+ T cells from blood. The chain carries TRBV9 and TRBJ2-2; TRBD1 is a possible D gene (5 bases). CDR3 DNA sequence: TGTGCCAGCAGCGGGGCGCCAGACAGGAACACCGGGGAGCTGTTTTTT. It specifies CASSGAPDRNTGELFF.